The subject of this entry is one T cell receptor beta chain. Its cognate antigen is unknown. This record comes from a study of T cell responses to AZD1222 COVID-19 vaccine. Study information: Pooling of second doses given at about 4 or about 12 weeks was done.

Assay used: immunoSEQ multiplex PCR; TCRdb lists only in-frame clones, some missing. The table lists some 140,000 clones, around 90% of them singletons. This CDR3 is 17 amino acids long. V gave up 6 bases and J gave up 2 bases; unmatched junction bases: 12. The V gene's germline CDR1 is MNHEY and CDR2 SMNVEV (reference sequence). Whole-study findings and limits: Only after the peak T cell response were repertoires sampled. Donors were chiefly white British, with a greater number of females, and clonal diversity was perhaps underestimated. Mapped onto spike, vaccine-associated CD4 TCRs spanned it and were dominant at 160-218 and 743-854.

The chain links TRBV27 to TRBJ2-7; TRBD2 agrees at 11 bases. The clonotype originates from an adult in good health. Specimen: peripheral blood, collected on day 0 of AZD1222 vaccination. The CDR3 protein is CASRSLDLAGGTYEQYF. For the CDR3, the DNA is TGTGCCAGCAGATCCCTGGACCTAGCGGGAGGTACCTACGAGCAGTACTTC.